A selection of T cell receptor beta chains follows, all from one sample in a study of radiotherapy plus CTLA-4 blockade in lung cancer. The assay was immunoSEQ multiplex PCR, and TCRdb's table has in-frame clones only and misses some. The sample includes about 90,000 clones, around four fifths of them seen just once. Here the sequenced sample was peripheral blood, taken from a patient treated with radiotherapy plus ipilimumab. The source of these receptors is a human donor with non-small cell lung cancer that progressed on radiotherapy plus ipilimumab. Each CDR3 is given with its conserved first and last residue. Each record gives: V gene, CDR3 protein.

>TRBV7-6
CASSFGSVETQYF
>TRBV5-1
CASRQPGQGARNGYTF
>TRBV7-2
CDSSPRTGGHEQCF
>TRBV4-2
CASGPGTGSVHVDTQYF
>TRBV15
CATTPGIPKGYTF
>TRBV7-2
CASSPRYPDTQYF
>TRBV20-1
CSARVMEKLFF
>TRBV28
CASGQGFEQYF
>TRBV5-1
CASSTSWGRDSYEQYF
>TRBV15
CATSNRGSEKLFF
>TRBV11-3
CASSPTGLAGQETQYF
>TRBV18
CASSPRAYPVTFF
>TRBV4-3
CASSQDGGWNQPQHF
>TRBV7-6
CASSSAGGGPNYEQYF
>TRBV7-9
CASSLGRTGYNSPLHF
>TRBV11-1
CASSDGTGGVGYTF
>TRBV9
CASSQGTGRWEQFF
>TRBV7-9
CASSLDFSDTQYF
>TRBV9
CASSAGPRIGEQYF
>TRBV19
CASTPGNQPQHF
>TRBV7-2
CASSLGDQGTQYF
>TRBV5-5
CAGSPVRGGRASETQYF
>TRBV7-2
CASSTLAGEETQYF
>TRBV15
CATSRMTSGNEQFF
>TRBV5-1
CASSLAGNHYNEQFF
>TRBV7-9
CASSPRTALAKNIQYF
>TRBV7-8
CASSPRDRGLLGEKLFF
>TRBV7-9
CASSLDSEQYF
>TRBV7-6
CASLPGTGATGELFF
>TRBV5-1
CASSLDDRTGYGYTF
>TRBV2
CASYPLAGGFYEQYF
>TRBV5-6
CASSFGQGVQETQYF
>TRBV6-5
CASSSRATPNEKLFF
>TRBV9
CASSLGGQDYEQYF
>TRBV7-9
CASNTHTEAFF
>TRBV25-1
CASSEDGEAFF
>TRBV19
CASSLGSGASQQYF
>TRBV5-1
CASSPDRGGGNTIYF
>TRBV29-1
CSSFSQGSGPDYGYTF
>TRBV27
CASSRLAVVSYEQYF
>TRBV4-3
CASSQVLAGGTGVGETQYF
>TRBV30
CAWSVQGAMVDIQYF